This TCR beta chain stems from a study of blood T cell repertoires in COVID-19. Original data processing: Amplifying reference gene primers gave estimates of nucleated cell counts. The table came from immunoSEQ multiplex PCR; TCRdb's copy has only in-frame clones and leaves some out. V, J and clone size reflect that table, while D and trimming were determined from the DNA. The sample holds about 180,000 clones; about 85% are singletons and the top ten take 5% to 8%. The germline V and J ends were trimmed by 8 bases and 2 bases, with 10 bases remaining between them. CDR3 length: 12 residues. CDR1 SNHLY and CDR2 FYNNEI come from the germline V gene.

The sequence was obtained from a man aged 35-49 years who had recovered from COVID-19. Sequencing was performed on PBMCs or T cells enriched from blood (not recorded which). V usage is TRBV2 and J usage is TRBJ2-7, with D possibly being TRBD1 (6 bases). CDR3 sequence: CASGQIPYEQYF. The CDR3 DNA is TGTGCCAGCGGACAGATCCCCTACGAGCAGTACTTC.